This TCR beta chain came from a study of blood T cell repertoires in COVID-19 (TCRdb year 2020). For the wider study: The collaborator samples originated in the United States, Italy and Spain and spanned the acute and convalescent phases of COVID-19. The repertoires were made available in a free public database intended to serve as a resource for research on the immune response to SARS-CoV-2. Nearly every sample came with metadata listing a de-identified subject ID, COVID-19 status, age in years and sex. Samples were obtained from the ongoing ImmuneRACE study (first 160 participants) and from 950 to 1,500 subjects provided by 6 global collaborators. Subjects who had been exposed to COVID-19, were actively infected with it, or had recovered from it provided the deeply sampled blood TCRbeta repertoires that made up the dataset. The material from the prospective study consisted of cDNA or gDNA derived from T cells, B-cell-depleted T cells, or PBMCs. Where HLA class I and class II types were available, the types were taken from metadata supplied by the sample provider, not from assay-based typing.

General conclusions and limits of the study: The amount of clinical and demographic metadata varied by source and participant and was provided uncurated.

The immunoSEQ Assay, a bias-controlled multiplex PCR, was used to amplify TCRbeta CDR3 regions from genomic DNA. In the source study's methods: Nucleated cell counts per sample were estimated from amplification of reference gene primers within the assay. Sequence reads were collapsed and filtered to measure the absolute abundance of every unique TCRbeta CDR3 rearrangement. For each sample, productive Simpson clonality was calculated as the square root of Simpson's diversity index over productive rearrangements. TCRdb's version of the immuneACCESS table is confined to in-frame rearrangements and falls short of the full clone set. An unresolved V gene accounts for under half of the shortfall where checked; the remainder is of unknown origin. Clone size and the V and J calls come from that table; the DNA yielded D and trimming. Present in this sample are 300,000 to 400,000 clones, around 86% of which were seen just once. Clones ranked in the top ten supply 1% of the sample.

Comments on this clone: Its target antigen remains unknown. No base quality information exists; no much larger clone differs at one position.

The collaborating institutions used their own protocols to collect whole blood in K2EDTA tubes. For TCRbeta analysis, collaborators shipped samples as frozen whole blood, isolated PBMCs, or DNA extracted from either of those sample types. Sequenced material: peripheral blood. This TCR was sampled from a man between 45 and 60 years old with active or convalescent COVID-19.

The nucleotide sequence is TGCGCCAGCAGCGGTACTATTATTGAGCAGTTCTTC. Its translation reads: CASSGTIIEQFF. The V and J genes are TRBV5-1 and TRBJ2-1; the D gene assignment is ambiguous. V lost 4 bases and J lost 9 bases; the stretch between them is 11 bases long. The CDR3 numbers 12 residues from cysteine through phenylalanine. Only the CDR3 part of the read is kept: 36 bases, read in frame from the first base. According to the germline V gene, CDR1 reads SGHRS and CDR2 reads YFSETQ.